The clone carrying this TCR beta chain was picked up a small number of times. Its antigen is currently unknown. MiXCR, applied by TCRdb to the RT-PCR reads, yields one record per CDR3 protein. The sample has roughly 190,000 distinct CDR3 sequences; about an eighth are singletons. The data were obtained in a study of response to subunit inactivated influenza vaccine. Whole-study findings and limits: Authors suggested that a seasonal influenza vaccination recruits few new T cells each time.

CDR3 size: 18 residues. V lost 1 base and J 8 bases, leaving 25 bases between the germline ends. Germline V CDR1 and CDR2: LGHNA, YSLEER. The source is a middle-aged man who received an inactivated influenza vaccine. The genes are TRBV4-3 and TRBJ2-3, with a possible D match to TRBD2 (5 bases). This sample comprised CD8+ T cells sorted from PBMCs, obtained around 5 days after vaccination. As DNA, the CDR3 is TGCGCCAGCAGCCAAGGGATAATCCTGACTACCACCGCCGGTACGCAGTATTTT. Its protein product is CASSQGIILTTTAGTQYF.